The rows below give T cell receptor beta chains drawn from one sample of a study of T cell responses to AZD1222 COVID-19 vaccine. Assay: immunoSEQ multiplex PCR; the TCRdb copy retains only in-frame clones and omits some. In the table there are about 120,000 clones, just under 95% of which are singletons. The material sequenced was peripheral blood, taken on day 0 of AZD1222 vaccination. These receptors all come from an adult in good health. CDR3s include the opening cysteine and the closing phenylalanine or tryptophan. A D gene is named only where the DNA matches it firmly.

j_call | v_call | d_call | cdr3_nt | cdr3_aa
TRBJ2-5 | TRBV7-9 | TRBD2 | TGTGCCAGCAGCTTAATAGCGGGAGTAAGGGAGACCCAGTACTTC | CASSLIAGVRETQYF
TRBJ1-3 | TRBV6-5 | - | TGTGCCAGCAGTTACGGAGTGATTAACTCTGGAAACACCATATATTTT | CASSYGVINSGNTIYF
TRBJ2-1 | TRBV6-5 | - | TGTGCCAGCAGTTATTCGTTTGGTGAAATAAATGAGCAGTTCTTC | CASSYSFGEINEQFF
TRBJ2-7 | TRBV28 | TRBD2 | TGTGCCAGCAGTTTAGCGGGAGGGTACTACGAGCAGTACTTC | CASSLAGGYYEQYF
TRBJ2-1 | TRBV28 | TRBD2 | TGTGCCAGCAGTTTGGGACTAGCGGGAGATGAGCAGTTCTTC | CASSLGLAGDEQFF
TRBJ1-6 | TRBV6-2/TRBV6-3 | - | TGTGCCAGCAGTTTCCGCGGGACACCCGATTCACCCCTCCACTTT | CASSFRGTPDSPLHF
TRBJ1-4 | TRBV3-1/TRBV3-2 | - | TGTGCCAGCAGCCAAGAGGGTAATCGAGTAGAGGATGAAAAACTGTTTTTT | CASSQEGNRVEDEKLFF
TRBJ1-1 | TRBV5-1 | - | TGCGCCAGCAGCTCGCCCTCAACTGAAGCTTTCTTT | CASSSPSTEAFF
TRBJ1-5 | TRBV21-1 | - | TGTGCCAGCAGCCTCCAAAGCAGGGCGAGTTATCGGCCCCAGCATTTT | CASSLQSRASYRPQHF
TRBJ2-3 | TRBV3-1/TRBV3-2 | - | TGTGCCAGCAGCCCCACCCCCGCACACACAGATACGCAGTATTTT | CASSPTPAHTDTQYF
TRBJ2-5 | TRBV9 | - | TGTGCCAGCAGCGTAGATGGAGAGACCCAGTACTTC | CASSVDGETQYF
TRBJ2-1 | TRBV10-3 | TRBD2 | TGTGCCATCAGTGAGCCTGGACTAGCGGGAGACCGGGGTTTAGAGCAGTTCTTC | CAISEPGLAGDRGLEQFF
TRBJ1-5 | TRBV6-5 | - | TGTGCCAGCACCTACAGGTACAATCAGCCCCAGCATTTT | CASTYRYNQPQHF
TRBJ2-3 | TRBV6-5 | TRBD2 | TGTGCCACCAAGAGGAGGCTAGCGGACACAGATACGCAGTATTTT | CATKRRLADTDTQYF
TRBJ1-3 | TRBV11-2 | - | TGTGCCAGCAGTCAAGACAGTTCATGGGGAGTAAACACCATATATTTT | CASSQDSSWGVNTIYF
TRBJ1-4 | TRBV14 | - | TGTGCCAGCAGCCAAGGGATTAGTTCGCGAGAAAAACTGTTTTTT | CASSQGISSREKLFF
TRBJ2-6 | TRBV5-4 | TRBD1 | TGTGCCAGCAGCTCGGACAGGGGGGGCATTGGGGCCAACGTCCTGACTTTC | CASSSDRGGIGANVLTF
TRBJ2-3 | TRBV28 | - | TGTGCCAGCAGTAAAAGACCCACAGATACGCAGTATTTT | CASSKRPTDTQYF
TRBJ2-2 | TRBV5-6 | - | TGTGCCAGCAGCTTAATGAACGGCGGGGAGCTGTTTTTT | CASSLMNGGELFF
TRBJ2-1 | TRBV2 | TRBD2 | TGTGCCAGCAGTGAAGGGACTAGCTTCTGGAATGAGCAGTTCTTC | CASSEGTSFWNEQFF
TRBJ2-3 | TRBV21-1 | - | TGTGCCAGCAGCACTCCGGGACTCTGCACAGATACGCAGTATTTT | CASSTPGLCTDTQYF
TRBJ1-5 | TRBV18 | TRBD1 | TGTGCCAGCTCCCCCGACAGGGAAGTACCCCAGCATTTT | CASSPDREVPQHF